The T cell receptor beta chain under discussion was sequenced for a study of human T cells and chemical hapten exposure. Background on the study: The sensitizing agent was 2% DPC, placed on about 2 cm by about 2 cm of upper inner arm skin. Recorded diagnoses among the mostly female patients were alopecia areata, totalis or universalis. Mainly, slight library volume differences in the pool made TCR yields vary.

One entry per CDR3 protein results from TCRdb running MiXCR on the RACE reads. Of about 89,000 distinct CDR3 sequences in the sample, roughly 13% are singletons; the top ten hold about 5.7%. Regarding time point: patch test 3, about 24 weeks after DPC sensitization. Indicated treatment: therapeutic diphenylcyclopropenone sensitization with weekly scalp DPC. The ends were cut back, 5 bases at V and 2 bases at J, with 22 bases in the middle. CDR1 SGHTA and CDR2 FQGNSA come from the germline V gene. CDR3 size: 17 residues. Study-level findings and limits: Each of the donors had alopecia, so their immune responses may not resemble those of healthy people.

This clonotype has ten or more counts. Its antigen is unknown. The TCR sequence derives from a woman between 50 and 59 years old with alopecia areata. Some clones in this sample may be carry-over from other donors' samples. This chain links TRBV7-2 with TRBJ2-7; D is perhaps TRBD1 (6 bases). The sample consisted of whole blood, taken in connection with sensitization to the hapten diphenylcyclopropenone (DPC). The CDR3 DNA reads TGTGCCAGCAGCCCCGGACCACCCGGGACACTTCCCTACGAGCAGTACTTC. Amino acid sequence: CASSPGPPGTLPYEQYF.